One TCR beta chain is described in this entry. Its target is not known. The data derive from a study of graft-versus-host responses after intestinal transplantation. Per germline, CDR1 SGHRS and CDR2 YFSETQ. V shed 4 bases and J shed 1 base, with 12 bases lying between them. The CDR3 length is 15 residues. Study-level points and caveats: High graft-versus-host to host-versus-graft T cell clonal ratios marked allografts of patients with graft-donor macrochimerism. With peak circulating GvH clone levels came an association with early post-transplant HvG declines. Detection of GvH clones occurred in recipient marrow, and some had their first appearance in ileum or blood.

Assay used: immunoSEQ multiplex PCR; TCRdb lists only in-frame clones, some missing. Here the sample spans some 120,000 clones, over 85% being singletons. The sequencing here drew on unstimulated CD4+ T cells sorted from spleen or lymph node cells, taken before intestinal transplant. The rearrangement links TRBV5-1 to TRBJ2-4, with D tentatively TRBD1 (6 bases). This TCR came from a human donor who received an intestinal transplant. The CDR3 spells CASSDITGAKNIQYF. In DNA form, the CDR3 reads TGCGCCAGCAGCGACATAACAGGGGCCAAAAACATTCAGTACTTC.